This T cell receptor beta chain was documented in a study of brain T cells in children with intractable seizures (dated by TCRdb to the early 2020s). Regarding the study in general: Resected brain tissue from 53 pediatric epilepsy surgery cases was initially screened for immune gene transcripts with a NanoString immunology panel. Of the 12 selected surgery cases, pre-surgery blood was also sequenced for eight, so four had brain tissue only.

With regard to this clone: No cognate antigen has been identified for it. Per-base qualities were not stored, and no clone one base away is much larger.

The immunoSEQ assay was applied to genomic DNA to generate the TCR beta chain sequences. Under the source paper's analysis protocol: CDR3 sequences not starting with the conserved framework cysteine at position 104 were manually removed. To get clonality, the normalized Shannon's Diversity Index was subtracted from one, giving values from 0 (maximal diversity) to 1 (oligoclonal). Chi-squared comparison-of-proportions tests assessed whether the same CDR3 differed in frequency between samples, such as brain versus blood. Public clonotypes were found by searching immuneACCESS, and the VDJdb browser was used to assess similarity to known antiviral clonotypes. TCRdb took over this immuneACCESS table, retaining in-frame rearrangements with V and J assigned. Such tables are incomplete; in checked studies, under half of the missing clones stem from an unresolved V gene, and the remainder is unexplained. V, J and clone size reflect that table, while D and trimming were determined from the DNA. This sample comprises about 340,000 clones, roughly 92% of them detected only once. The ten biggest clones cover approximately 5% of the sample.

Broader findings and caveats from the paper: Because pre- and post-surgery blood were sequenced to different depths, clones absent from the pre-surgery sample may reflect undersampling. The patients' HCMV serostatus was not known, and viral specificity was inferred solely from CDR3 sequence similarity.

The germline V gene (reference sequence) provides CDR1 SGHAT and CDR2 FQDESV. At the junction V is shortened by 5 bases and J by 8 bases; bases outside the gene matches: 4. The CDR3 starts with the cysteine, ends with the phenylalanine, and has 13 residues. The CDR3 DNA has 39 bases and is translated from base 1. The label giving this sample's time point can be read as: blood from clinic visit 5 months post-surgery; TSC patient then seizure free. The surgery cases with the highest brain T cell transcript signatures were chosen for TCR beta chain sequencing of brain tissue, and also of blood when blood was available. Prior to surgery, the patients had been treated with at least one anti-epileptic drug. The TCR-sequenced patients were children whose drug-resistant epilepsy was caused by tuberous sclerosis complex, focal cortical dysplasia, Rasmussen encephalitis or hemimegalencephaly. Bulk genomic DNA was isolated from unsorted brain tissue and whole blood using the Monarch genomic DNA purification kit.

The receptor's source is a boy in the first two years of life with tuberous sclerosis and intractable seizures. The rearranged chain carries TRBV11-1 and TRBJ2-1; 9 bases in the junction line up with TRBD1. Sequencing was performed on peripheral blood, taken approximately 5 months after surgery. The CDR3 loop reads CASSRTGGYEQFF. The nucleotides read TGTGCCAGCAGCAGAACAGGGGGCTATGAGCAGTTCTTC.